These 30 T cell receptor beta chains share one sample of origin, sequenced in a study. TCRdb independently ran MiXCR on the RT-PCR reads; one entry per CDR3 protein. The sample consists of about 680,000 distinct CDR3 sequences, 13% to 15% of them appearing once. What was sequenced was memory CD4+ T cells from blood. Receptors were obtained from a female donor in good health, serving as a healthy control.

The chain joins TRBV5-6 to TRBJ1-3; no clear D gene. V was trimmed by 0 bases and J by 0 bases, leaving 7 bases between them. In germline, CDR1 is SGHDT, CDR2 YYEEEE. The CDR3 runs to 15 residues. The CDR3 protein is CASSLEGDSGNTIYF. The CDR3 DNA sequence: TGTGCCAGCAGCTTGGAAGGAGACTCTGGAAACACCATATATTTT.

V usage is TRBV3-1 and J usage is TRBJ2-7, with D possibly being TRBD1 (5 bases). The germline gives CDR1 LGHDT, CDR2 YNNKEL (reference sequence). The ends were cut back, 6 bases at V and 6 bases at J, with 21 bases in the middle. The CDR3 extends over 15 amino acids. The CDR3 bases are TGTGCCAGCAGTGTGTCGGCGCAGGGTTCCACCGAGCAGTACTTC. Its translation is CASSVSAQGSTEQYF.

The J gene is TRBJ2-3, the V gene TRBV7-2; the D is unclear. The germline gives CDR1 SGHTA, CDR2 FQGNSA. The CDR3 extends over 13 amino acids. V lost 2 bases and J lost 6, with 9 bases in between. The CDR3 here is CASSLQPVDTQYF. The CDR3 region has the DNA TGTGCCAGCAGCTTACAGCCTGTTGATACGCAGTATTTT.

There are many counts of this clonotype. The J gene is TRBJ2-5, the V gene TRBV20-1; 11 nucleotides line up with TRBD2. Unmatched junction bases numbered 10, after V lost 6 bases and J lost 4 bases. The length of the CDR3 is 15 residues. CDR1 DFQATT and CDR2 SNEGSKA come from the germline V gene (reference sequence). DNA for the CDR3: TGCAGTGCAGACATTAGCGGGAGGGGGAGAGAGACCCAGTACTTC. Protein product: CSADISGRGRETQYF.

This clonotype was detected only a few times. The chain has TRBV5-6 and TRBJ2-1; D may be TRBD1 or TRBD2 (5 bases each). V dropped 4 bases and J dropped 7 bases, with 18 bases sitting between them. This CDR3 is built from 15 residues. The germline CDR1 and CDR2 sequences are SGHDT and YYEEEE. CDR3 bases: TGTGCCAGCAGCCCGAGCGGCCAGGGAGAAAATGAGCAGTTCTTC. It specifies CASSPSGQGENEQFF.

The V call is TRBV20-1, the J call TRBJ2-1; TRBD2 matches 7 bases. The CDR3 runs to 15 residues. Germline V CDR1 and CDR2: DFQATT, SNEGSKA (reference sequence). J gave up 4 bases and V 3 bases, and 9 bases lay outside the gene matches. CDR3 bases: TGCAGTGCTAGTGGCGGGGGTCTACTTTACAATGAGCAGTTCTTC. Amino acid sequence: CSASGGGLLYNEQFF.

Comments on this clonotype: The germline gene is not matched at one end of the junction; a read error may be the cause. V and J are TRBV4-2 and TRBJ2-1; TRBD2 agrees at 12 bases. From germline, CDR1 is LGHNA and CDR2 YNFKEQ. This CDR3 comprises 15 residues. Here the CDR3 reads CASSQELLAGGGLLF. Written as DNA, the CDR3 is TGTGCCAGCAGCCAAGAATTACTAGCGGGAGGAGGGCTGTTGTTC.

This clonotype was seen repeatedly, ten times or more. The rearrangement uses TRBV10-3 and TRBJ2-7; 11 bases map to TRBD2. Trimming cost V 10 bases and J 3 bases; bases outside gene matches: 2. The CDR3 is made up of 12 amino acids. CDR1 is ENHRY, CDR2 SYGVKD, per germline. The CDR3, as DNA: TGTGCCACCGGACTAGCGGGCTACGAGCAGTACTTC. It specifies CATGLAGYEQYF.

This chain joins TRBV6-2 or TRBV6-3 and TRBJ2-3, with a weak D call TRBD2 (5 bases). With 0 bases removed from V and 2 bases from J, the gap between germline ends came to 12 bases. The CDR3 is made up of 16 amino acids. Germline CDR1 reads MNHEY; CDR2 reads SVGEGT. The CDR3 DNA reads as TGTGCCAGCAGTTACTCGGGAGTCGATCTCACAGATACGCAGTATTTT. It is translated as CASSYSGVDLTDTQYF.

Ten or more counts support this clonotype. This rearrangement joins TRBV12-3 or TRBV12-4 to TRBJ2-1; TRBD2 aligns across 8 bases. The CDR3 loop spans 15 amino acids. J lost 7 bases, V lost 6 bases, and 11 bases had no gene match. CDR3: CASRNGRASVNEQFF. The CDR3 DNA is TGTGCCAGCAGGAACGGGAGGGCCTCTGTGAATGAGCAGTTCTTC.

This clonotype was observed at least ten times. This rearrangement joins TRBV12-3 or TRBV12-4 to TRBJ1-5; 7 nucleotides match TRBD1. Trimming removed 5 bases from V and 16 bases from J; junction bases left unmatched: 8. The CDR3 has 11 amino acids. Here the CDR3 reads CASSQDRVRHF. DNA of the CDR3: TGTGCCAGCAGTCAAGACAGGGTACGACATTTT.

This clonotype occurred a few times. The V gene is TRBV12-3 or TRBV12-4, the J gene TRBJ2-1, with D unclear. This CDR3 has 14 amino acids. Trimming took off 5 bases at V and 8 bases at J, with 16 bases between the two ends. The CDR3 bases are TGTGCCAGCAGTCCCTCCCATAGCATCCATGAGCAGTTCTTC. Its protein is CASSPSHSIHEQFF.

In this sample, this clonotype turned up many times. The chain recombines TRBV20-1 with TRBJ2-3; unclear D gene. CDR1 is DFQATT and CDR2 is SNEGSKA in the germline V gene (reference sequence). Trimming removed 4 bases from V and 0 bases from J, with 14 bases in between. The CDR3 has 15 amino acids. The chain's CDR3 is CSAIPPVTSTDTQYF. DNA of the CDR3: TGCAGTGCTATCCCGCCAGTCACTAGCACAGATACGCAGTATTTT.

This clonotype was observed a few times. The CDR3 DNA reads as TGCAGTGCCGTAGCGGGAGAGCACGGGGAGCTGTTTTTT. This translates into CSAVAGEHGELFF. The chain couples TRBV20-1 to TRBJ2-2, with 9 bases aligning to TRBD2. Germline CDR1 is DFQATT and CDR2 is SNEGSKA (reference sequence). This CDR3 has 13 residues. J lost 7 bases, V lost 6 bases, and 6 bases had no gene match.

The table lists this clonotype with a few counts. The chain is built from TRBV2 and TRBJ1-1; D may be TRBD1 (5 bases). The ends were cut back, 7 bases at V and 4 bases at J, with 16 bases in the middle. CDR1 and CDR2 from the germline V gene are SNHLY and FYNNEI. CDR3 length: 14 amino acids. The CDR3 here is CASTGGGAFTEAFF. The CDR3 nucleotides are TGTGCCAGCACCGGAGGAGGGGCATTCACTGAAGCTTTCTTT.

This clonotype came up a few times. The rearrangement joins TRBV12-3 or TRBV12-4 to TRBJ1-1, with TRBD1 identical over 7 bases. Trimming cost V 8 bases and J 12 bases; bases outside gene matches: 12. The CDR3 runs to 12 residues. CDR3 residues: CASVRQGRWTFF. The CDR3 nucleotides read TGTGCCAGCGTACGACAGGGAAGGTGGACTTTCTTT.

The chain employs TRBV7-2 and TRBJ1-1, with no clear D. V was clipped by 3 bases and J by 1 base, with 21 bases between them. Germline V lookup: CDR1 SGHTA, CDR2 FQGNSA. The CDR3 covers 18 residues. In DNA form, the CDR3 reads TGTGCCAGCAGCTTCCTAGTAGGGAAGTGGGCTGGGAACACTGAAGCTTTCTTT. Residues: CASSFLVGKWAGNTEAFF. Variable domain in full (rest from reference TRBV7-2 and TRBJ1-1): GAGVSQSPSNKVTEKGKDVELRCDPISGHTALYWYRQSLGQGLEFLIYFQGNSAPDKSGLPSDRFSAERTGGSVSTLTIQRTQQEDSAVYLCASSFLVGKWAGNTEAFFGQGTRLTVV.

A few counts support this clonotype. The rearrangement links TRBV12-3 or TRBV12-4 to TRBJ2-2, with 8 bases lining up with TRBD2. Losses at the gene ends were 5 bases for V and 1 base for J; bases not matched to a gene: 3. The CDR3 is 15 residues long. CDR3 sequence: CASSRSGGNTGELFF. CDR3 sequence (DNA): TGTGCCAGCAGTAGGAGCGGGGGGAACACCGGGGAGCTGTTTTTT.

The chain couples TRBV7-2 to TRBJ2-7; TRBD2 agrees at 9 bases. Germline V CDR1 and CDR2: SGHTA, FQGNSA. This CDR3 has 18 residues. The trim removed 1 base at V and 8 bases at J, leaving 18 bases unmatched. CDR3 coding DNA: TGTGCCAGCAGCTTAGAAGGAAATCTTAGCGGGAGTAGGGGGAAGCAGTACTTC. It yields the protein CASSLEGNLSGSRGKQYF.

The gene calls are TRBV3-1 and TRBJ2-5; D is unclear. V was clipped by 0 bases and J by 2 bases, with 7 bases between them. CDR1 and CDR2 (germline): LGHDT, YNNKEL (reference sequence). This CDR3 contains 14 residues. The CDR3 sequence: CASSQDPFQETQYF. CDR3 in DNA: TGTGCCAGCAGCCAAGATCCCTTTCAAGAGACCCAGTACTTC.

The genes are TRBV10-2 and TRBJ2-3, with 9 bases matching TRBD1. The CDR3 totals 16 residues. The trim removed 6 bases at V and 4 bases at J, leaving 11 bases unmatched. Germline lookup yields CDR1 WSHSY and CDR2 SAAADI. CDR3 in amino acids: CASSIFPGQGSDTQYF. The DNA for the CDR3 is TGCGCCAGCAGCATCTTTCCGGGACAGGGTTCAGATACGCAGTATTTT.

The chain employs TRBV30 and TRBJ2-5; possible D gene TRBD2, 5 bases. The germline V gene has CDR1 GTSNPN and CDR2 SVGIG (reference sequence). V lost 4 bases to trimming and J lost 5 bases, with 11 bases between them. The CDR3 contains 12 residues. The CDR3 region is CAWKAERETQYF. The CDR3 nucleotides are TGTGCCTGGAAAGCGGAAAGGGAGACCCAGTACTTC.

This clonotype was counted between two and nine times. The J gene is TRBJ1-3, the V gene TRBV18; TRBD1 aligns across 8 bases. Germline CDR1 is KGHSH and CDR2 is LQKENI. The trim removed 5 bases at V and 4 bases at J, leaving 7 bases unmatched. CDR3 length: 15 amino acids. The CDR3 protein is CASSADRGLGNTIYF. The CDR3 DNA is TGTGCCAGCTCAGCAGACAGGGGCCTCGGAAACACCATATATTTT.

Many counts were recorded for this clonotype. Written as DNA, the CDR3 is TGTGCCAGCTCACCGGGGGAGGATCAGCCCCAGCATTTT. Its protein product is CASSPGEDQPQHF. J is TRBJ1-5 and V is TRBV18, with D possibly TRBD1 on 5 matching bases. Germline values: CDR1 KGHSH, CDR2 LQKENI. The CDR3 is 13 amino acids. Trimming took 3 bases from V and 5 from J, leaving 8 bases between them.

V and J are TRBV7-2 and TRBJ2-7, with D possibly called TRBD1 or TRBD2 (7 bases each). The germline gives CDR1 SGHTA, CDR2 FQGNSA. Trimming stripped 4 bases from V and 4 bases from J, with 17 bases between. The CDR3 is made up of 15 amino acids. The chain's CDR3 is CASSSRQGGGYEQYF. CDR3 in DNA: TGTGCCAGCAGCTCCCGACAGGGAGGGGGATACGAGCAGTACTTC.

There are many counts of this clonotype. CDR3 nucleotides: TGTGCCAGCGGGAGTGAAGCAGATACGCAGTATTTT. It encodes CASGSEADTQYF. The chain combines TRBV6-1 with TRBJ2-3; D might be TRBD2 (5 bases). Germline CDR1 and CDR2: MNHNS and SASEGT. This CDR3 is built from 12 residues. V was cut by 8 bases and J by 4 bases, with 10 bases left in between.

The chain recombines TRBV29-1 with TRBJ2-1, with TRBD2 identical over 14 bases. V shed 8 bases, J shed 2 bases, and the junction held 8 bases outside the gene matches. The CDR3 length is 16 residues. The germline V gene encodes CDR1 SQVTM and CDR2 ANQGSEA. The CDR3 nucleotides are TGCAGCTCTTGGACTAGCGGGGGGACCACCTACAATGAGCAGTTCTTC. Translating it yields CSSWTSGGTTYNEQFF.

The chain joins TRBV4-3 to TRBJ1-2; D unresolved. The CDR3 sequence is 15 residues long. Trimming removed 2 bases from V and 1 base from J, with 11 bases in between. The germline gives CDR1 LGHNA, CDR2 YSLEER. The CDR3 coding sequence is TGCGCCAGCAGCCAATACAGTGGGGTTAACTATGGCTACACCTTC. Translating gives CASSQYSGVNYGYTF.

This clonotype was detected ten times or more. The chain combines TRBV6-4 with TRBJ2-1; TRBD1 is a possible D gene (5 bases). Germline loops: CDR1 MRHNA, CDR2 SNTAGT. Trimming took off 10 bases at V and 6 bases at J, with 16 bases between the two ends. The CDR3 is 13 amino acids. CDR3 nucleotides: TGTGCCACCCGGCTGCAGGGCGTCAATGAGCAGTTCTTC. Residues: CATRLQGVNEQFF.

In this sample, this clonotype turned up a few times. The V call is TRBV19, the J call TRBJ2-5; 10 nucleotides agree with TRBD2. Germline V gene data show CDR1 as LNHDA and CDR2 as SQIVND (reference sequence). The trim removed 2 bases at V and 2 bases at J, leaving 2 bases unmatched. The CDR3 runs to 15 residues. CDR3 sequence: CASSILAGAQETQYF. The CDR3 coding sequence is TGTGCCAGTAGTATACTAGCGGGAGCGCAAGAGACCCAGTACTTC. Complete variable domain (other parts from reference TRBV19 and TRBJ2-5): DGGITQSPKYLFRKEGQNVTLSCEQNLNHDAMYWYRQDPGQGLRLIYYSQIVNDFQKGDIAEGYSVSREKKESFPLTVTSAQKNPTAFYLCASSILAGAQETQYFGPGTRLLVL.